This T cell receptor (beta chain) was captured in a study of blood T cells in healthy people across ages. On this clonotype itself: The antigen remains undetermined.

Study-level results: The study found more naive CD4+ cells and higher diversity in long-lived than aged donors.

Primed by a sample-barcoded 5' primer and a J-beta primer mix, a second PCR proceeded for about 7 to 11 cycles. TCRdb reprocessed the 5' RACE reads with MiXCR, giving one entry per CDR3 protein. This table holds about 1.4 million distinct CDR3 sequences, around 55% found once. Sequenced input: blood. The origin of this receptor is a man aged 18-30 years in good health.

CDR3 protein: CASSEGPGPNYEQYF. CDR3 DNA sequence: TGTGCCAGCAGTGAAGGGCCGGGACCAAACTACGAGCAGTACTTC. This rearrangement joins TRBV2 to TRBJ2-7, with D possibly being TRBD1 or TRBD2 (5 bases each). Germline loops: CDR1 SNHLY, CDR2 FYNNEI. CDR3 length: 15 amino acids. Trimming cost V 1 base and J 3 bases, with 13 bases left between them. Based on the CDR3 plus reference TRBV2 and TRBJ2-7, the full variable domain is EPEVTQTPSHQVTQMGQEVILRCVPISNHLYFYWYRQILGQKVEFLVSFYNNEISEKSEIFDDQFSVERPDGSNFTLKIRSTKLEDSAMYFCASSEGPGPNYEQYFGPGTRLTVT.